This entry lists 20 T cell receptor beta chains sequenced from one sample in a study of blood T cell repertoires in COVID-19. Clones were sequenced by immunoSEQ multiplex PCR, and TCRdb holds only the in-frame ones, with some missing. The table records roughly 100,000 clones, around 90% of them present only once. The sample consisted of peripheral blood. The receptor source for this set is a woman aged 45 to 65 with COVID-19, enrolled during active disease.

With respect to this clone: This CDR3 is also generated by other DNA sequences in the sample. This chain uses TRBV7-9 with TRBJ1-6; 9 bases agree with TRBD1. The germline CDR1 and CDR2 sequences are SEHNR and FQNEAQ (reference sequence). The CDR3 consists of 15 residues. J lost 5 bases, V lost 1 base, and 0 bases had no gene match. For the CDR3, the DNA is TGTGCCAGCAGCTTAGGACAGGGGGATAATTCACCCCTCCACTTT. Translation gives CASSLGQGDNSPLHF.

CDR3 protein: CASSSPSGSYNEQFF. In nucleotides, the CDR3 is TGTGCCAGCAGCTCCCCTTCTGGCAGCTACAATGAGCAGTTCTTC. The genes are TRBV7-3 and TRBJ2-1, with D unresolved. V was clipped by 4 bases and J by 3 bases, with 13 bases between them. CDR3 length equals 15 residues. Germline-derived CDR1 and CDR2 are SGHTA and FQGTGA. Based on the CDR3 plus reference TRBV7-3 and TRBJ2-1, the full variable domain is GAGVSQTPSNKVTEKGKYVELRCDPISGHTALYWYRQSLGQGPEFLIYFQGTGAADDSGLPNDRFFAVRPEGSVSTLKIQRTERGDSAVYLCASSSPSGSYNEQFFGPGTRLTVL.

This clone was recorded a few times. The chain joins TRBV18 to TRBJ2-2; 7 bases map to TRBD1. The germline V gene encodes CDR1 KGHSH and CDR2 LQKENI. V lost 4 bases to trimming and J lost 5 bases; unmatched junction nucleotides: 4. The CDR3 is made up of 14 amino acids. This chain's CDR3 is CASSQDRNTGELFF. The CDR3 DNA is TGTGCCAGCTCACAGGACAGGAATACCGGGGAGCTGTTTTTT. Looking up the rest from reference TRBV18 and TRBJ2-2 gives the full variable domain: NAGVMQNPRHLVRRRGQEARLRCSPMKGHSHVYWYRQLPEEGLKFMVYLQKENIIDESGMPKERFSAEFPKEGPSILRIQQVVRGDSAAYFCASSQDRNTGELFFGEGSRLTVL.

The chain carries TRBV7-6 and TRBJ2-7; 7 nucleotides line up with TRBD1. Germline-derived CDR1 and CDR2 are SGHVS and FNYEAQ. V shed 5 bases and J 2 bases; nucleotides not matched to a gene: 3. CDR3 size: 13 residues. The CDR3 region is CASSLGTAYEQYF. CDR3 nucleotide sequence: TGTGCCAGCAGCCTAGGGACAGCCTACGAGCAGTACTTC.

V gene TRBV4-1 combines with J gene TRBJ2-1, with 11 positions matching TRBD1. The V and J ends lost 4 bases and 7 bases, in that order; junction bases with no gene match: 3. This CDR3 region has 14 residues. Per the germline V gene, CDR1 is MGHRA and CDR2 is YSYEKL. DNA of the CDR3: TGCGCCAGCAGCCGAGGACAGGGGGCGAATGAGCAGTTCTTC. Its translation is CASSRGQGANEQFF.

V and J are TRBV6-2 or TRBV6-3 and TRBJ2-3, with TRBD2 matching 8 bases. Trimming at V came to 3 bases and at J to 2 bases, leaving 7 bases not matched to a gene. The CDR3 consists of 16 residues. In germline, CDR1 is MNHEY, CDR2 SVGEGT. CDR3 DNA sequence: TGTGCCAGCAGTTATACGAGCGGGGGTTCCACAGATACGCAGTATTTT. This encodes CASSYTSGGSTDTQYF.

The rearrangement joins TRBV11-2 to TRBJ2-5, with 8 bases matching TRBD2. The CDR3 contains 16 residues. V trimming: 0 bases; J trimming: 4 bases; junction bases outside the gene matches: 7. The V gene's germline CDR1 is SGHAT and CDR2 FQNNGV. The CDR3 region has the DNA TGTGCCAGCAGCTTAGATCGGATAGCGGGGAGAGAGACCCAGTACTTC. Its protein product is CASSLDRIAGRETQYF.

V and J are TRBV30 and TRBJ1-5, with a tentative D call TRBD1 (5 bases). Trimming shortened V by 1 base and J by 3 bases, and 16 bases separated the two germline ends. The germline V gene has CDR1 GTSNPN and CDR2 SVGIG (reference sequence). The CDR3 spans 16 residues. This chain's CDR3 is CAWSEAQSGSNQPQHF. CDR3 nucleotide sequence: TGTGCCTGGAGTGAGGCACAATCAGGGTCCAATCAGCCCCAGCATTTT.

The CDR3 loop is CATSDPGTGGHYNEQFF. CDR3 DNA: TGTGCCACCAGTGATCCAGGGACAGGGGGCCACTACAATGAGCAGTTCTTC. This chain uses TRBV24-1 with TRBJ2-1, with 12 nucleotides matching TRBD1. The junction had 5 bases not matched to a gene; V was cut back by 3 bases and J by 3 bases. This CDR3 has 17 amino acids. Looked up from germline, CDR1 is KGHDR and CDR2 is SFDVKD.

V gene TRBV5-4 combines with J gene TRBJ2-7; D possibly corresponds to TRBD1 (7 bases). This CDR3 comprises 15 residues. Germline CDR1 SGHNT, CDR2 YYREEE (reference sequence). V lost 4 bases to trimming and J lost 7 bases, with 21 bases between them. CDR3: CASSPSGGGAGEQYF. CDR3 nucleotide sequence: TGTGCCAGCAGCCCCAGTGGAGGGGGCGCGGGGGAGCAGTACTTC.

In DNA form, the CDR3 reads TGCGCCAGCAGCTTGCAGGGGGGAAGCACAGATACGCAGTATTTT. Its translation: CASSLQGGSTDTQYF. The genes are TRBV5-1 and TRBJ2-3; possible D gene TRBD1, 7 bases. The CDR3 spans 15 residues. V lost 1 base to trimming and J lost 0 bases, with 9 bases between them. Germline-derived CDR1 and CDR2 are SGHRS and YFSETQ. Full variable domain (missing parts from reference TRBV5-1 and TRBJ2-3): KAGVTQTPRYLIKTRGQQVTLSCSPISGHRSVSWYQQTPGQGLQFLFEYFSETQRNKGNFPGRFSGRQFSNSRSEMNVSTLELGDSALYLCASSLQGGSTDTQYFGPGTRLTVL.

This chain joins TRBV4-3 and TRBJ1-6, with D unresolved. Between the trimmed V and J ends, which lost 0 bases and 7 bases, there was a span of 16 bases. The CDR3 loop spans 17 amino acids. Germline V lookup: CDR1 LGHNA, CDR2 YSLEER. CDR3 nucleotide sequence: TGCGCCAGCAGCCAAGATTTGGCAGGACTGGGGAATTCACCCCTCCACTTT. This translates into CASSQDLAGLGNSPLHF.

This clone was detected only once. The chain joins TRBV5-6 to TRBJ2-3; no clear D gene. The ends were cut back, 9 bases at V and 1 base at J, with 12 bases in the middle. The CDR3 is 13 residues long. Germline assignment: CDR1 SGHDT and CDR2 YYEEEE. The CDR3 sequence: CATRASGTDTQYF. CDR3 nucleotides: TGTGCCACCAGAGCTTCGGGCACAGATACGCAGTATTTT.

This chain connects TRBV3-1 (or the pseudogene TRBV3-2) to TRBJ2-5, with a possible D match to TRBD2 (5 bases). The germline V gene has CDR1 LGHDT and CDR2 YNNKEL (reference sequence). V gave up 4 bases and J gave up 5 bases, with 14 bases separating them. This CDR3 contains 14 residues. The CDR3 region is CASSPSGPRETQYF. DNA for the CDR3: TGTGCCAGCAGCCCGAGCGGCCCTCGGGAGACCCAGTACTTC.

This chain joins TRBV18 and TRBJ2-4, with D possibly matching TRBD1 (5 bases). Trimming stripped 0 bases from V and 5 bases from J, with 11 bases between. The V gene's germline CDR1 is KGHSH and CDR2 LQKENI. The CDR3 has 15 amino acids. The CDR3 nucleotides are TGTGCCAGCTCACCACCCCCCAGGGAAGAAAACATTCAGTACTTC. It specifies CASSPPPREENIQYF.

The rearrangement joins TRBV4-1 to TRBJ2-5, with TRBD2 matching over 12 bases. Germline V gene data show CDR1 as MGHRA and CDR2 as YSYEKL. The V segment lost 0 bases and the J segment 2 bases; nucleotides outside the gene matches: 7. The CDR3 spans 18 residues. The CDR3: CASSQDPALAGGQETQYF. The CDR3 DNA is TGCGCCAGCAGCCAAGATCCCGCACTAGCGGGGGGACAAGAGACCCAGTACTTC.

The table lists this clone with a count of one. This sequence joins TRBV5-1 and TRBJ1-1; D ambiguous. This CDR3 is 13 amino acids long. V lost 4 bases and J 0 bases, leaving 7 bases between the germline ends. CDR1 and CDR2 (germline): SGHRS, YFSETQ. The CDR3 DNA reads TGCGCCAGCAGCCCAGGTATGAACACTGAAGCTTTCTTT. Its translation is CASSPGMNTEAFF.

The chain carries TRBV28 and TRBJ1-5, with no clear D. Between the trimmed V and J ends, which lost 3 bases and 5 bases, there was a span of 14 bases. CDR3 length: 15 residues. Germline V gene lookup returns CDR1 MDHEN and CDR2 SYDVKM. Here the CDR3 DNA reads TGTGCCAGCAGTTTCTCCTACAGTACTTATCAGCCCCAGCATTTT. Amino acid sequence: CASSFSYSTYQPQHF. The full variable domain, in which reference TRBV28 and TRBJ1-5 provide the parts outside the CDR3, is DVKVTQSSRYLVKRTGEKVFLECVQDMDHENMFWYRQDPGLGLRLIYFSYDVKMKEKGDIPEGYSVSREKKERFSLILESASTNQTSMYLCASSFSYSTYQPQHFGDGTRLSIL.

The chain uses TRBV28 and TRBJ2-7, with a tentative D call TRBD2 (6 bases). Between the trimmed V and J ends, which lost 4 bases and 7 bases, there was a span of 20 bases. CDR1 and CDR2 (germline): MDHEN, SYDVKM. CDR3 size: 15 residues. CDR3 bases: TGTGCCAGCAGTTCCGCTGGGGGAGGAACTGGAGAGCAGTACTTC. Its translation is CASSSAGGGTGEQYF. Combining the CDR3 with reference TRBV28 and TRBJ2-7 gives the whole variable domain DVKVTQSSRYLVKRTGEKVFLECVQDMDHENMFWYRQDPGLGLRLIYFSYDVKMKEKGDIPEGYSVSREKKERFSLILESASTNQTSMYLCASSSAGGGTGEQYFGPGTRLTVT.

The chain combines TRBV12-3 or TRBV12-4 with TRBJ2-1; D unresolved. V dropped 6 bases and J dropped 4 bases, with 7 bases sitting between them. This CDR3 comprises 12 residues. The CDR3 sequence is CASSFSYNEQFF. In DNA, the CDR3 is TGTGCCAGCAGCTTCTCGTACAATGAGCAGTTCTTC.